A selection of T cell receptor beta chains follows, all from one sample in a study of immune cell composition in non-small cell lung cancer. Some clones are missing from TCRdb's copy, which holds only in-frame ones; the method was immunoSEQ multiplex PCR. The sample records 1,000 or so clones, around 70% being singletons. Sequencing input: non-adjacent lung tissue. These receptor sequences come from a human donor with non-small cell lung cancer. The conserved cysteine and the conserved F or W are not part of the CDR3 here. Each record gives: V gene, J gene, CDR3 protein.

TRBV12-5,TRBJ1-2,ASGYLGYGYT
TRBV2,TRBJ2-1,ASTSGRGTDNEQF
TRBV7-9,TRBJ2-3,ASSSGQGKKY
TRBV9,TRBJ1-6,ASSARQGNSPLH
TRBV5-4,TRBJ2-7,ASSPAGGTGGLSYEQY
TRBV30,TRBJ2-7,AWSGTSGMILYEQY
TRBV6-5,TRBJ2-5,ASSSTGGGTETQY
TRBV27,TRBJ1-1,ASRGDMNTEAF
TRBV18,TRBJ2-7,ASFGAGSYEQY
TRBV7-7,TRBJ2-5,ASSLNRVQETQY
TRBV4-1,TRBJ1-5,ASSQDLGLRAQH
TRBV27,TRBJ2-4,ASGTGVPPIQY
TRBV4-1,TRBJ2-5,ASSQGGGPDQETQY
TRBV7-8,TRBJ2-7,ASSITTGPSSYEQY
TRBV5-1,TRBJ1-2,ASSVGSDRVLGGYT
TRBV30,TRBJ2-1,ARRSYNEQF
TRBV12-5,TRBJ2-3,ASGLGGAYNPDTQY
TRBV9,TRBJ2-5,ASSRTSVAAQY
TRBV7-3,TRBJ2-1,ASSSGVVGYNEQF
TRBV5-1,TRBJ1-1,ASSRAPGGDTEAF
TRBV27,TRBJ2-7,ASRTEGQGYEQY
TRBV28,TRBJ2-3,ASSRLAGRGTDTQY
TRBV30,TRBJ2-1,AWVGGPPNEQF
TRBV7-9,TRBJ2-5,ASSFRSDRDETQY